This T cell receptor (beta chain) was identified in a study of T cell responses to AZD1222 COVID-19 vaccine. Findings of the study overall: Spike-specific TCR breadth and depth grew following two AZD1222 doses.

Germline V CDR1 and CDR2: LNHDA, SQIVND (reference sequence). The CDR3 has 14 amino acids. The V and J ends lost 2 bases and 7 bases, in that order; junction bases with no gene match: 3. Sequencing used immunoSEQ multiplex PCR; TCRdb keeps in-frame clones, though not all of them. The sample lists 150,000 or so clones; around 90% were seen once. A note on this clone: The antigen is unknown.

The sequences come from peripheral blood, collected 28 days after the second AZD1222 dose. The sequence was obtained from an adult who received the AZD1222 COVID-19 vaccine. The chain links TRBV19 to TRBJ1-4, with 8 bases aligning to TRBD1. The CDR3 loop reads CASSIQGAGEKLFF. Written as DNA, the CDR3 is TGTGCCAGTAGTATACAGGGGGCCGGTGAAAAACTGTTTTTT.